Below are 28 T cell receptor beta chains sequenced from a single sample in a study of cytomegalovirus exposure and HLA in healthy donors. The PCR had 60 Vbeta and 13 Jbeta primers. Assay used: immunoSEQ multiplex PCR; TCRdb lists only in-frame clones, some missing. The table includes over 100,000 clones, about two thirds detected once. Sequenced sample: PBMCs. The receptors originated from a man aged 25 to 40 in good health and CMV-seropositive.

The V call is TRBV6-1, the J call TRBJ2-3; the match to TRBD2 covers 9 bases. J was trimmed by 6 bases and V by 0 bases; bases with no gene match: 13. This CDR3 is built from 18 residues. The germline gives CDR1 MNHNS, CDR2 SASEGT. As DNA, the CDR3 is TGTGCCAGCAGTGAAGCGGCTAGCGGGGTGGGGTTTGCTGATACGCAGTATTTT. Translating it yields CASSEAASGVGFADTQYF.

The chain couples TRBV28 to TRBJ1-3, with 7 bases aligning to TRBD1. This CDR3 is 18 amino acids long. Germline CDR1 reads MDHEN; CDR2 reads SYDVKM. The junction had 19 bases not matched to a gene; V was cut back by 11 bases and J by 0 bases. This CDR3 reads CAPRPLPGTAFSGNTIYF. The CDR3 DNA reads as TGTGCCCCACGGCCCCTCCCCGGGACAGCTTTCTCTGGAAACACCATATATTTT.

The V call is TRBV5-6, the J call TRBJ1-2, with D hard to call. V was shortened by 3 bases and J by 4 bases, with 13 bases between the two germline ends. Germline CDR1 and CDR2: SGHDT and YYEEEE. This CDR3 region has 14 residues. CDR3 in amino acids: CASSSVGGVYGYTF. CDR3 in DNA: TGTGCCAGCAGCTCCGTGGGAGGAGTCTATGGCTACACCTTC.

The rearrangement links TRBV27 to TRBJ1-2; TRBD1 matches 7 bases. This CDR3 comprises 16 residues. Trimming cost V 5 bases and J 0 bases; bases outside gene matches: 9. CDR1 MNHEY and CDR2 SMNVEV come from the germline V gene (reference sequence). In nucleotides, the CDR3 is TGTGCCAGCAGTAGGGGATCGGGGACAGCTAACTATGGCTACACCTTC. This translates into CASSRGSGTANYGYTF.

The chain carries TRBV5-4 and TRBJ2-1; TRBD2 matches 8 bases. There are 16 residues in the CDR3. The germline gives CDR1 SGHNT, CDR2 YYREEE (reference sequence). V shed 3 bases, J shed 8 bases, and the junction held 13 bases outside the gene matches. This CDR3 reads CASSSGAGVTSDEQFF. In DNA form, the CDR3 reads TGTGCCAGCAGCTCTGGAGCGGGAGTGACTAGCGATGAGCAGTTCTTC.

V gene TRBV7-9 combines with J gene TRBJ2-1; 7 bases agree with TRBD1. This CDR3 contains 14 residues. Germline V gene data show CDR1 as SEHNR and CDR2 as FQNEAQ (reference sequence). Losses at the gene ends were 5 bases for V and 4 bases for J; bases not matched to a gene: 5. For the CDR3, the DNA is TGTGCCAGCAGCATAGACAGGGCTTACAATGAGCAGTTCTTC. Protein sequence: CASSIDRAYNEQFF.

For the CDR3, the DNA is TGTGCCAGCAGCAAACGACTAGCGGGAGGAAAAGAGACCCAGTACTTC. It translates to CASSKRLAGGKETQYF. V is TRBV21-1 and J is TRBJ2-5; the listed D gene, TRBD2, was not tested against the DNA. TRBV21-1 is a known pseudogene. The CDR3 runs 16 residues.

CDR3 amino acids: CAWKESFYGYTF. The CDR3 DNA is TGTGCCTGGAAAGAGAGTTTCTATGGCTACACCTTC. The chain recombines TRBV30 with TRBJ1-2; D is unclear. Trimming removed 4 bases from V and 4 bases from J, with 10 bases in between. CDR3 length: 12 residues. Germline loops: CDR1 GTSNPN, CDR2 SVGIG (reference sequence).

This clone was picked up a small number of times. This same CDR3 is encoded by further DNA sequences in the sample. This rearrangement joins TRBV6-5 to TRBJ1-1; D is unclear. The CDR3 length is 13 residues. V was cut by 3 bases and J by 5 bases, with 10 bases left in between. CDR1 and CDR2 from the germline V gene are MNHEY and SVGAGI. CDR3 protein: CASSYRGVTEAFF. In nucleotides, the CDR3 is TGTGCCAGCAGTTATCGGGGTGTGACTGAAGCTTTCTTT.

CDR3 region: CASSRTSLPDTQYF. CDR3 sequence (DNA): TGTGCCAGCAGCCGGACTAGCCTCCCGGATACGCAGTATTTT. V usage is TRBV9 and J usage is TRBJ2-3; 8 bases align to TRBD2. Germline V gene sequence: CDR1 SGDLS, CDR2 YYNGEE. V shed 4 bases, J shed 6 bases, and the junction held 7 bases outside the gene matches. This CDR3 is built from 14 residues. The full variable domain, with the rest looked up from reference TRBV9 and TRBJ2-3, is DSGVTQTPKHLITATGQRVTLRCSPRSGDLSVYWYQQSLDQGLQFLIQYYNGEERAKGNILERFSAQQFPDLHSELNLSSLELGDSALYFCASSRTSLPDTQYFGPGTRLTVL.

The chain is built from TRBV19 and TRBJ1-5, with 7 bases that match TRBD1. Losses at the gene ends were 5 bases for V and 2 bases for J; bases not matched to a gene: 9. CDR1 and CDR2 (germline): LNHDA, SQIVND (reference sequence). The length of the CDR3 is 16 residues. The CDR3 sequence is CASSPFSGQRNQPQHF. The CDR3 bases are TGTGCCAGTAGTCCATTCTCGGGACAGCGCAATCAGCCCCAGCATTTT.

The chain carries TRBV5-4 and TRBJ1-2, with 9 bases identical to TRBD1. After removal of 5 bases from V and 3 bases from J, the junction contained 8 bases not matched to a gene. The CDR3 extends over 15 amino acids. Germline V gene sequence: CDR1 SGHNT, CDR2 YYREEE (reference sequence). The CDR3 sequence is CASSYNRGLYYGYTF. The CDR3 bases are TGTGCCAGCAGTTATAACAGGGGGCTATACTATGGCTACACCTTC.

The V and J genes are TRBV6-6 and TRBJ2-1; TRBD1 matches at 7 bases. CDR1 is MNHNY and CDR2 is SVGAGI in the germline V gene (reference sequence). This CDR3 has 14 amino acids. Trimming took 10 bases from V and 4 from J; bases not matched to a gene: 10. CDR3 protein: CATLPGQLYNEQFF. CDR3 nucleotides: TGTGCCACTTTACCGGGACAGCTTTACAATGAGCAGTTCTTC.

The chain couples TRBV19 to TRBJ1-2; D unclear. Trimming removed 10 bases at V and 6 bases at J, with 12 bases between. Germline CDR1 LNHDA, CDR2 SQIVND (reference sequence). The CDR3 spans 11 residues. CDR3 bases: TGTGCCACCCTGAAGTTAGATGGCTACACCTTC. Protein sequence: CATLKLDGYTF. Full variable domain (missing parts from reference TRBV19 and TRBJ1-2): DGGITQSPKYLFRKEGQNVTLSCEQNLNHDAMYWYRQDPGQGLRLIYYSQIVNDFQKGDIAEGYSVSREKKESFPLTVTSAQKNPTAFYLCATLKLDGYTFGSGTRLTVV.

The rearrangement uses TRBV4-3 and TRBJ2-1; D gene ambiguous. Trimming left V 0 bases short and J 9 bases short, with 15 bases between. Germline V lookup: CDR1 LGHNA, CDR2 YSLEER. The CDR3 has 15 residues. The CDR3 sequence is CASSQDAYSTAEQFF. The CDR3 nucleotides are TGCGCCAGCAGCCAAGATGCGTATAGCACGGCTGAGCAGTTCTTC.

This clone was seen more than once but under ten times. The chain has TRBV5-1 and TRBJ2-7, with D possibly matching TRBD1 (6 bases). This CDR3 contains 13 residues. Trimming left V 4 bases short and J 2 bases short, with 10 bases between. Germline CDR1 and CDR2: SGHRS and YFSETQ. CDR3 sequence (DNA): TGCGCCAGCAGCCCACAGGGTCCCTACGAGCAGTACTTC. Its protein product is CASSPQGPYEQYF.

CDR3: CASSPGLADNEQFF. CDR3 DNA: TGTGCCAGCAGCCCCGGACTAGCGGACAATGAGCAGTTCTTC. The rearrangement uses TRBV7-6 and TRBJ2-1; 10 bases map to TRBD2. The CDR3 runs 14 residues. Germline assignment: CDR1 SGHVS and CDR2 FNYEAQ. The V segment lost 5 bases and the J segment 5 bases; nucleotides outside the gene matches: 3.

This clone came up once. This chain links TRBV5-1 with TRBJ1-1, with 9 bases matching TRBD1. CDR3 size: 15 residues. With 6 bases clipped from V and 1 base from J, the junction kept 7 bases outside the gene matches. Germline CDR1 and CDR2: SGHRS and YFSETQ. The CDR3 is CASKTGGMGNTEAFF. In DNA, the CDR3 is TGCGCCAGCAAAACAGGGGGCATGGGGAACACTGAAGCTTTCTTT.

The J gene is TRBJ2-1, the V gene TRBV9; 12 bases are shared with TRBD1. V lost 2 bases and J lost 10; bases outside the gene matches: 13. Germline CDR1 SGDLS, CDR2 YYNGEE. The CDR3 is 17 amino acids. The CDR3 nucleotides read TGTGCCAGCAGCGTTGGATCGGGACAGGGGGCGCAATGGGAGCAGTTCTTC. Its protein product is CASSVGSGQGAQWEQFF.

The chain is built from TRBV19 and TRBJ1-1; the D gene is possibly TRBD1 (6 bases). V was pared by 5 bases and J by 1 base, with 17 bases between. CDR3 length: 16 residues. CDR1 and CDR2 from the germline V gene are LNHDA and SQIVND (reference sequence). The CDR3 nucleotides read TGTGCCAGTAGTGCTGGGTTCAGGGACACGAACACTGAAGCTTTCTTT. This encodes CASSAGFRDTNTEAFF.

The chain has TRBV5-1 and TRBJ1-1; the match to TRBD1 covers 10 bases. V trimming: 3 bases; J trimming: 1 base; junction bases outside the gene matches: 3. The CDR3 runs to 15 residues. Germline CDR1 reads SGHRS; CDR2 reads YFSETQ. CDR3 sequence reads: CASSSRDRGNTEAFF. The CDR3 DNA sequence: TGCGCCAGCAGCTCCCGGGACAGGGGGAACACTGAAGCTTTCTTT.

The V and J genes are TRBV10-3 and TRBJ2-7; TRBD2 matches 8 bases. Losses at the gene ends were 7 bases for V and 2 bases for J; bases not matched to a gene: 16. The V gene's germline CDR1 is ENHRY and CDR2 SYGVKD. This CDR3 is built from 17 residues. This CDR3 reads CAITGGGPPAGTYEQYF. The CDR3 DNA sequence: TGTGCCATCACCGGGGGGGGGCCCCCCGCCGGAACCTACGAGCAGTACTTC.

Comment on this clone: A read error may account for a junction end that differs from germline. The gene calls are TRBV30 and TRBJ1-1, with a possible D match to TRBD1 (5 bases). Germline CDR1 GTSNPN, CDR2 SVGIG (reference sequence). The CDR3 length is 12 residues. This chain's CDR3 is CAWMNLVWGEGF. As DNA, the CDR3 is TGTGCCTGGATGAACCTCGTGTGGGGGGAGGGATTT.

Worth noting for this clone: The sample contains more than one DNA sequence encoding this CDR3. This chain uses TRBV6-1 with TRBJ1-1, with TRBD1 matching over 10 bases. Looked up from germline, CDR1 is MNHNS and CDR2 is SASEGT. The CDR3 runs 16 residues. J was trimmed by 4 bases and V by 3 bases; bases with no gene match: 8. CDR3 sequence: CASSEMTGGWGTEAFF. The CDR3 DNA sequence: TGTGCCAGCAGTGAGATGACAGGGGGCTGGGGCACTGAAGCTTTCTTT.

This clone was counted between two and nine times. This chain links TRBV11-1 with TRBJ1-1; 9 nucleotides align to TRBD1. With V trimmed by 3 bases and J by 0 bases, 5 bases remained unmatched. Germline CDR1 reads SGHAT; CDR2 reads FQDESV (reference sequence). The CDR3 sequence is 16 residues long. In DNA, the CDR3 is TGTGCCAGCAGCTTTACAGGGGGCAGAATGAACACTGAAGCTTTCTTT. This encodes CASSFTGGRMNTEAFF.

V and J are TRBV19 and TRBJ1-6, with 7 bases lining up with TRBD1. The V and J ends lost 3 bases and 15 bases, in that order; junction bases with no gene match: 8. Looked up from germline, CDR1 is LNHDA and CDR2 is SQIVND (reference sequence). This CDR3 spans 13 amino acids. CDR3 in DNA: TGTGCCAGTAGTATCCGGACAGGCCAACGCCTCCACTTT. Amino acids: CASSIRTGQRLHF.

This clone was counted once. The chain employs TRBV7-2 and TRBJ2-1, with D hard to call. V lost 5 bases and J 2 bases, leaving 16 bases between the germline ends. Per germline, CDR1 SGHTA and CDR2 FQGNSA. The length of the CDR3 is 16 residues. CDR3 nucleotide sequence: TGTGCCAGCAGCCTGGTCAACTACGACCCCTACAATGAGCAGTTCTTC. Encoded protein: CASSLVNYDPYNEQFF. Full variable domain (remainder filled in from reference TRBV7-2 and TRBJ2-1): GAGVSQSPSNKVTEKGKDVELRCDPISGHTALYWYRQSLGQGLEFLIYFQGNSAPDKSGLPSDRFSAERTGGSVSTLTIQRTQQEDSAVYLCASSLVNYDPYNEQFFGPGTRLTVL.

This chain uses TRBV7-2 with TRBJ2-5, with a possible D match to TRBD2 (6 bases). Trimming removed 2 bases at V and 2 bases at J, with 9 bases between. Per germline, CDR1 SGHTA and CDR2 FQGNSA. The CDR3 sequence is 14 residues long. The CDR3 DNA reads TGTGCCAGCAGCTTATTAGCGGCACAAGAGACCCAGTACTTC. It yields the protein CASSLLAAQETQYF.